This T cell receptor (beta chain) was recovered during a study of shared clonotypes between healthy human individuals. Many counts were recorded for this clone. The V gene's germline CDR1 is KGHSH and CDR2 LQKENI. The CDR3 consists of 14 residues. Between the trimmed V and J ends, which lost 6 bases and 0 bases, there was a span of 11 bases. TCRdb keeps only in-frame clones here, not all; method: immunoSEQ multiplex PCR. The sample includes 450,000 to 500,000 clones, less than 80% of them seen just once. This chain uses TRBV18 with TRBJ1-1; the D is unclear. This receptor was obtained from a woman in her 40s in good health. Some clones in this sample may be carry-over from other donors' samples. The sequencing sample was made of PBMCs. The CDR3 region is CASSAEFVNTEAFF. DNA of the CDR3: TGTGCCAGCTCCGCTGAATTCGTGAACACTGAAGCTTTCTTT. Looking up the rest from reference TRBV18 and TRBJ1-1 gives the full variable domain: NAGVMQNPRHLVRRRGQEARLRCSPMKGHSHVYWYRQLPEEGLKFMVYLQKENIIDESGMPKERFSAEFPKEGPSILRIQQVVRGDSAAYFCASSAEFVNTEAFFGQGTRLTVV.